The 32 T cell receptor beta chains given below trace back to one sample, sequenced in a study of blood T cells in healthy people across ages. A sample-barcoded 5' primer and a J-beta primer mix were used in a second PCR of about 7 to 12 cycles. From the 5' RACE reads, TCRdb called clonotypes with MiXCR, one entry per CDR3 protein. The table records 1 million to 1.2 million distinct CDR3 sequences, around two fifths of them present only once. Sequencing used blood. These receptor sequences come from a man younger than 35 in good health.

This clonotype was seen only once. The chain carries TRBV5-1 and TRBJ1-1; D unclear. This CDR3 has 14 residues. Germline loops: CDR1 SGHRS, CDR2 YFSETQ. V was trimmed by 7 bases and J by 7 bases, leaving 20 bases between them. In DNA form, the CDR3 reads TGCGCCAGCCGCCCCGGGAGGCAAACTCTTGAAGCTTTCTTT. Translation: CASRPGRQTLEAFF.

This clonotype was recorded a few times. The chain carries TRBV5-1 and TRBJ1-1; 7 bases fit TRBD1. CDR1 is SGHRS and CDR2 is YFSETQ in the germline V gene. The V segment lost 3 bases and the J segment 4 bases; nucleotides outside the gene matches: 9. This CDR3 region has 15 residues. Here the CDR3 DNA reads TGCGCCAGCAGCTCCATGACAGGGCTGAGCACTGAAGCTTTCTTT. Protein sequence: CASSSMTGLSTEAFF.

This chain uses TRBV19 with TRBJ1-1, with TRBD1 as a possible D gene (5 bases). The germline CDR1 and CDR2 sequences are LNHDA and SQIVND (reference sequence). Deletions cut 3 bases from V and 3 bases from J, with 17 bases between. The CDR3 runs to 16 residues. The CDR3, as DNA: TGTGCCAGTAGTATCAACCCGGACAAGATTTACACTGAAGCTTTCTTT. Translated: CASSINPDKIYTEAFF.

This clonotype was seen more than once but under ten times. The chain carries TRBV20-1 and TRBJ1-1; D remains ambiguous. The CDR3 extends over 11 amino acids. CDR1 is DFQATT, CDR2 SNEGSKA, per germline (reference sequence). Trimming left V 3 bases short and J 4 bases short, with 6 bases between. This chain's CDR3 is CSASAGTEAFF. Written as DNA, the CDR3 is TGCAGTGCTAGCGCGGGCACTGAAGCTTTCTTT.

This clonotype has at least ten counts. V and J are TRBV29-1 and TRBJ2-3; a possible D gene is TRBD1 (6 bases). V shed 3 bases and J shed 5 bases, with 15 bases lying between them. The CDR3 totals 14 residues. The V gene's germline CDR1 is SQVTM and CDR2 ANQGSEA. The CDR3 region is CSVDGTSWEDTQYF. In DNA, the CDR3 is TGCAGCGTTGATGGGACATCATGGGAAGATACGCAGTATTTT.

The chain has TRBV11-2 and TRBJ2-1; D ambiguous. The CDR3 extends over 12 amino acids. Trimming removed 0 bases at V and 10 bases at J, with 7 bases between. Germline CDR1 reads SGHAT; CDR2 reads FQNNGV. This CDR3 reads CASSLEWYEQFF. CDR3 DNA sequence: TGTGCCAGCAGCTTAGAGTGGTACGAGCAGTTCTTC.

To note about this clonotype: Sequence at one end of the junction differs from germline and may be a read error. This chain joins TRBV25-1 and TRBJ1-4; TRBD1 matches 7 bases. This CDR3 has 13 amino acids. CDR1 MGHDK and CDR2 SYGVNS come from the germline V gene. CDR3 sequence: CVSTKGAGEKLFF. CDR3 sequence (DNA): TGTGTCAGCACCAAGGGGGCAGGGGAAAAACTGTTTTTT.

This clonotype was seen a handful of times. This sequence joins TRBV24-1 and TRBJ2-5; 8 nucleotides match TRBD1. There are 16 residues in the CDR3. Germline V gives CDR1 KGHDR, CDR2 SFDVKD. V lost 1 base to trimming and J lost 0 bases; unmatched junction nucleotides: 3. The CDR3 spells CATSDFGTGDQETQYF. The CDR3 DNA reads TGTGCCACCAGTGATTTCGGGACAGGTGACCAAGAGACCCAGTACTTC.

This clonotype showed up many times. This rearrangement joins TRBV5-1 to TRBJ2-2, with D maybe TRBD2 (6 bases). The CDR3 has 14 amino acids. The V gene lost 0 bases and the J gene lost 5 bases, with 8 bases spanning the gap. Per the germline V gene, CDR1 is SGHRS and CDR2 is YFSETQ. The CDR3: CASSLEGGTGELFF. The CDR3 DNA reads TGCGCCAGCAGCTTGGAGGGAGGAACCGGGGAGCTGTTTTTT.

The chain joins TRBV12-3 or TRBV12-4 to TRBJ1-2; a possible D gene is TRBD1 (6 bases). The CDR3 totals 11 residues. V lost 2 bases, J lost 12 bases, and 10 bases lay in between. The CDR3 DNA reads TGTGCCAGCAGTTTACAGGGGTTGCACACCTTC. Amino acids: CASSLQGLHTF.

This sequence joins TRBV7-2 and TRBJ1-5; the D is unclear. The germline V gene has CDR1 SGHTA and CDR2 FQGNSA. This CDR3 region has 13 residues. V was shortened by 5 bases and J by 3 bases, with 8 bases between the two germline ends. In DNA, the CDR3 is TGTGCCAGCAGCGCCCAATACAATCAGCCCCAGCATTTT. It yields the protein CASSAQYNQPQHF.

The chain combines TRBV6-1 with TRBJ1-4; 9 nucleotides line up with TRBD1. The V gene's germline CDR1 is MNHNS and CDR2 SASEGT. This CDR3 contains 15 residues. Trimming took 4 bases from V and 8 from J; bases not matched to a gene: 8. DNA for the CDR3: TGTGCCAGCAGTGTCGGGGACAGGGTGCGAGAAAAACTGTTTTTT. Translated, it gives CASSVGDRVREKLFF.

The chain joins TRBV9 to TRBJ2-2; no definite D call. The ends were cut back, 2 bases at V and 5 bases at J, with 4 bases in the middle. The CDR3 extends over 12 amino acids. Germline CDR1 SGDLS, CDR2 YYNGEE. CDR3 DNA: TGTGCCAGCAGCGTCGCAACCGGGGAGCTGTTTTTT. This gives the protein CASSVATGELFF. Combining the CDR3 with reference TRBV9 and TRBJ2-2 gives the whole variable domain DSGVTQTPKHLITATGQRVTLRCSPRSGDLSVYWYQQSLDQGLQFLIQYYNGEERAKGNILERFSAQQFPDLHSELNLSSLELGDSALYFCASSVATGELFFGEGSRLTVL.

The chain employs TRBV5-5 and TRBJ2-1; possibly TRBD1 for D (6 bases). CDR3 length: 15 amino acids. Trimming removed 2 bases from V and 4 bases from J, with 13 bases in between. Looked up from germline, CDR1 is SGHKS and CDR2 is YYEKEE (reference sequence). The DNA of the CDR3 is TGTGCCAGCAGCTTCGAGCTTACAGGGTACAATGAGCAGTTCTTC. Its protein product is CASSFELTGYNEQFF.

CDR3 residues: CASSFPGSQETQYF. For the CDR3, the DNA is TGTGCCAGCAGCTTTCCAGGGAGTCAAGAGACCCAGTACTTC. The chain couples TRBV7-2 to TRBJ2-5; D tentatively reads TRBD1 or TRBD2 (5 bases each). The V gene lost 3 bases and the J gene lost 2 bases, with 10 bases spanning the gap. CDR1 is SGHTA and CDR2 is FQGNSA in the germline V gene. This CDR3 region has 14 residues.

The chain links TRBV3-1 to TRBJ2-2; 11 bases agree with TRBD2. The CDR3 contains 18 residues. The V and J ends lost 0 bases and 2 bases, in that order; junction bases with no gene match: 5. Germline V lookup: CDR1 LGHDT, CDR2 YNNKEL (reference sequence). The CDR3 coding sequence is TGTGCCAGCAGCCAAGATCGACTAGCGGGGTTTAACACCGGGGAGCTGTTTTTT. This sequence encodes CASSQDRLAGFNTGELFF.

The rearrangement joins TRBV12-3 or TRBV12-4 to TRBJ1-2, with D perhaps matching TRBD1 (5 bases). V was pared by 4 bases and J by 10 bases, with 16 bases between. There are 13 residues in the CDR3. CDR3: CASSYQGIDAYTF. The CDR3 coding sequence is TGTGCCAGCAGTTATCAGGGAATCGATGCCTACACCTTC.

This clonotype was observed a few times. V gene TRBV29-1 combines with J gene TRBJ2-5; 8 bases line up with TRBD1. Per germline, CDR1 SQVTM and CDR2 ANQGSEA. The CDR3 runs 11 residues. The V segment lost 7 bases and the J segment 11 bases; nucleotides outside the gene matches: 9. This CDR3 reads CSGGTGWEQYF. Here the CDR3 DNA reads TGCAGCGGGGGGACAGGTTGGGAGCAGTACTTC.

This clonotype was counted a few times. The chain combines TRBV5-1 with TRBJ1-1; D call uncertain. The CDR3 length is 15 residues. The germline gives CDR1 SGHRS, CDR2 YFSETQ. V lost 4 bases and J lost 3, with 16 bases in between. In nucleotides, the CDR3 is TGCGCCAGCAGCCCAGAAGGATTCGGCTACACTGAAGCTTTCTTT. This encodes CASSPEGFGYTEAFF.

V and J are TRBV6-5 and TRBJ1-2; a possible D gene is TRBD1 (5 bases). The V end lost 6 bases, the J end lost 8 bases, and 22 bases lay between the germline ends. The CDR3 has 15 amino acids. Germline values: CDR1 MNHEY, CDR2 SVGAGI. The CDR3 region is CASRKPSSGGMGYTF. The CDR3 region has the DNA TGTGCCAGCAGAAAACCATCCTCGGGGGGTATGGGCTACACCTTC.

This clonotype was found a few times. The V and J genes are TRBV7-2 and TRBJ2-1; the match to TRBD2 covers 7 bases. J gave up 8 bases and V 6 bases, and 10 bases lay outside the gene matches. The germline V gene has CDR1 SGHTA and CDR2 FQGNSA. The CDR3 runs to 14 residues. The CDR3 coding sequence is TGTGCCAGCAGTTCCGGGGGGTTACGGCATGAGCAGTTCTTC. The encoded protein is CASSSGGLRHEQFF.

The J gene is TRBJ2-1, the V gene TRBV28; 10 bases are a match to TRBD2. The germline V gene has CDR1 MDHEN and CDR2 SYDVKM. Trimming took 5 bases from V and 5 from J; bases not matched to a gene: 6. CDR3 length: 15 residues. CDR3 in amino acids: CASSPPAGGHNEQFF. The CDR3 DNA reads as TGTGCCAGCAGTCCCCCAGCGGGGGGGCACAATGAGCAGTTCTTC.

The chain uses TRBV20-1 and TRBJ1-3; 7 bases line up with TRBD1. Germline assignment: CDR1 DFQATT and CDR2 SNEGSKA (reference sequence). The CDR3 has 15 amino acids. Unmatched junction bases numbered 6, after V lost 4 bases and J lost 0 bases. The CDR3 DNA is TGCAGTGCTAAGGGGACAGCCAGCTCTGGAAACACCATATATTTT. As protein: CSAKGTASSGNTIYF.

This chain connects TRBV12-3 or TRBV12-4 to TRBJ1-4; TRBD1 might be the D (6 bases). The CDR3 is 15 amino acids. V lost 5 bases to trimming and J lost 7 bases, with 17 bases between them. The CDR3 DNA follows: TGTGCCAGCAGTGCCGGAGGGGGAGGGGGTGAAAAACTGTTTTTT. This sequence encodes CASSAGGGGGEKLFF.

The gene calls are TRBV29-1 and TRBJ2-3, with a weak D call TRBD1 (5 bases). This CDR3 is 14 amino acids long. Germline CDR1 is SQVTM and CDR2 is ANQGSEA. Trimming removed 0 bases at V and 3 bases at J, with 10 bases between. CDR3 residues: CSVEDRVITDTQYF. CDR3 nucleotide sequence: TGCAGCGTTGAAGACAGGGTGATTACAGATACGCAGTATTTT.

V usage is TRBV19 and J usage is TRBJ2-1, with no clear D. Looked up from germline, CDR1 is LNHDA and CDR2 is SQIVND (reference sequence). With 5 bases removed from V and 4 bases from J, the gap between germline ends came to 15 bases. CDR3 length: 15 residues. CDR3 sequence: CASSPISSTYNEQFF. As DNA, the CDR3 is TGTGCCAGTAGTCCGATTAGCTCGACTTACAATGAGCAGTTCTTC.

The chain links TRBV6-1 to TRBJ1-2; no clear D. V was trimmed by 8 bases and J by 3 bases, leaving 28 bases between them. Germline V CDR1 and CDR2: MNHNS, SASEGT. The CDR3 runs to 18 residues. CDR3 nucleotides: TGTGCCAGCCGTCGTTACAATCGGAACAGAGAGAATGACTATGGCTACACCTTC. This sequence encodes CASRRYNRNRENDYGYTF.

This clonotype was detected a few times. This chain connects TRBV6-5 to TRBJ2-7; 12 bases match TRBD1. Losses at the gene ends were 2 bases for V and 7 bases for J; bases not matched to a gene: 6. Looked up from germline, CDR1 is MNHEY and CDR2 is SVGAGI. This CDR3 is 15 amino acids long. The CDR3 DNA follows: TGTGCCAGCAGTTACCGGGGACAGGGGGCGTATGAGCAGTACTTC. Residues: CASSYRGQGAYEQYF.

There are a few counts of this clonotype. The chain joins TRBV24-1 to TRBJ2-3, with 8 bases lining up with TRBD2. The V and J ends lost 7 bases and 3 bases, in that order; junction bases with no gene match: 14. The CDR3 is made up of 17 amino acids. Germline CDR1 reads KGHDR; CDR2 reads SFDVKD. CDR3 coding DNA: TGTGCCACCAGCGATAACCCTACGGGGGGGCCGACAGATACGCAGTATTTT. This codes for CATSDNPTGGPTDTQYF.

This chain links TRBV20-1 with TRBJ2-3, with a weak D call TRBD2 (7 bases). Trimming left V 6 bases short and J 10 bases short, with 20 bases between. Germline V gene sequence: CDR1 DFQATT, CDR2 SNEGSKA (reference sequence). The CDR3 totals 13 residues. The CDR3 is CSAPAGASLAQYF. The DNA of the CDR3 is TGCAGTGCCCCGGCGGGGGCTTCCCTGGCGCAGTATTTT.

CDR3 region: CASSFVVGQGAETYGYTF. The CDR3 region has the DNA TGTGCCAGCAGTTTTGTGGTTGGGCAGGGGGCCGAGACCTATGGCTACACCTTC. The chain combines TRBV28 with TRBJ1-2; TRBD1 aligns across 8 bases. Germline CDR1 is MDHEN and CDR2 is SYDVKM. The trim removed 3 bases at V and 4 bases at J, leaving 16 bases unmatched. This CDR3 region has 18 residues.

This rearrangement joins TRBV11-2 to TRBJ2-5; no definite D call. Per germline, CDR1 SGHAT and CDR2 FQNNGV. Trimming cost V 4 bases and J 4 bases, with 13 bases left between them. This CDR3 spans 14 amino acids. CDR3 in DNA: TGTGCCAGCAGCTCTTTTTCCGCACTAGAGACCCAGTACTTC. This gives the protein CASSSFSALETQYF.